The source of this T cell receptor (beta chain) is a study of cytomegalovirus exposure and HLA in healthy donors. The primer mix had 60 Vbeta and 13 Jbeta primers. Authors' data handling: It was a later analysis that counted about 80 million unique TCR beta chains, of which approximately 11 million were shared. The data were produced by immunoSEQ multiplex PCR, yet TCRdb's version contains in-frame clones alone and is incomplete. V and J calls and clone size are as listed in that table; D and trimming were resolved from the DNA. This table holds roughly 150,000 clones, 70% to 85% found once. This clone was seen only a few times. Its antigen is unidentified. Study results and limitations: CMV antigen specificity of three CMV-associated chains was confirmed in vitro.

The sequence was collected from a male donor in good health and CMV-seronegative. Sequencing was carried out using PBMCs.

This CDR3 is CASSDSIDIHNEQFF. The CDR3 DNA follows: TGTGCCAGCAGTGACTCTATCGACATCCACAATGAGCAGTTCTTC. V gene TRBV6-4 combines with J gene TRBJ2-1, with unresolved D. This CDR3 comprises 15 residues. From germline, CDR1 is MRHNA and CDR2 SNTAGT. The V end lost 0 bases, the J end lost 5 bases, and 11 bases lay between the germline ends.